This T cell receptor beta chain was recovered during a study of cytotoxic CD8 clonotypes in ibrutinib-treated CLL. The wider study: Patients attained roughly 25 partial and 2 complete responses; at median around 67 months, 14 remained remitted while around twelve progressed.

Germline CDR1 and CDR2: SQVTM and ANQGSEA. This CDR3 comprises 15 residues. V gave up 4 bases and J gave up 1 base, with 16 bases separating them. Assay used: immunoSEQ multiplex PCR; TCRdb lists only in-frame clones, some missing. Of just under 70,000 clones in the sample, 68% are singletons; the top ten hold approximately 6.2%. This sequence was found in a human donor with chronic lymphocytic leukemia. The chain couples TRBV29-1 to TRBJ2-5, with D hard to call. The specimen comprised PBMCs, sampled after 12 months of ibrutinib treatment. For the CDR3, the DNA is TGCAGCGTTGCCGGAGTAGAGGCTCTCCAAGAGACCCAGTACTTC. Amino acid sequence: CSVAGVEALQETQYF.